The rows below give T cell receptor beta chains drawn from one sample of a study of blood T cells in healthy people across ages. TCRdb itself ran the 5' RACE reads through MiXCR, one entry per CDR3 protein. The sample carries under 1,100,000 distinct CDR3 sequences, roughly a quarter recorded once. A further study also used this sample, focusing on T cells of mothers and their children.

Sequenced sample: blood. The receptors derive from a girl between 2 and 10 years old in good health. Both conserved end residues are part of each CDR3. The D gene is left open where the match is weak. Expanded clones get a size class; other rows say once, few or many, or leave the size out.

D gene | clone size | J gene | V gene | CDR3 DNA | CDR3 protein
TRBD2 | many | TRBJ2-5 | TRBV28 | TGTGCCAGCAATAAGGGACTAGCGGAGACCCAGTACTTC | CASNKGLAETQYF
. | few | TRBJ1-5 | TRBV2 | TGTGCCAGCACAGAACAGGGAGTAGGAGTCCAGCCCCAGCATTTT | CASTEQGVGVQPQHF
TRBD2 | . | TRBJ2-5 | TRBV2 | TGTGCCAGCTTTATCCGAGCTAGCGGGTATCAAGAGACCCAGTACTTC | CASFIRASGYQETQYF
. | . | TRBJ2-7 | TRBV10-3 | TGTGCCATCAGTGAGTCGGGCCAACACCTCGAGCAGTACTTC | CAISESGQHLEQYF
. | once | TRBJ2-2 | TRBV30 | TGTGCCTGGAGTGTGACGGGCGGGGAGCTGTTTTTT | CAWSVTGGELFF
. | . | TRBJ2-4 | TRBV4-3 | TGCGCCAGCAGCCAAGTGGGGGAAGAGAGCATTCAGTACTTC | CASSQVGEESIQYF
TRBD2 | . | TRBJ2-1 | TRBV12-3/TRBV12-4 | TGTGCCAGCAGCTTCGCCGGGGGGGAGATTGAGCAGTTCTTC | CASSFAGGEIEQFF
. | few | TRBJ1-2 | TRBV28 | TGTGCCAGCAGTGATATTAGTGGGGGAGACTATGGCTACACCTTC | CASSDISGGDYGYTF
. | few | TRBJ1-5 | TRBV21-1 | TGTGCCAGCACCTCCAGGGATCAGCCCCAGCATTTT | CASTSRDQPQHF
. | few | TRBJ2-1 | TRBV2 | TGTGCCAGCAAAGTAACCAACGGCAAAACTAGACCCGAGAGCGATGAGCAGTTCTTC | CASKVTNGKTRPESDEQFF
. | many | TRBJ2-6 | TRBV27 | TGTGCCAGCAGTTTAGGGGCGTACCTCTCTGGGGCCAACGTCCTGACTTTC | CASSLGAYLSGANVLTF
TRBD2 | few | TRBJ2-7 | TRBV28 | TGTGCCAGCAGTCGCGGGGGGGCATACACCTACGAGCAGTACTTC | CASSRGGAYTYEQYF
TRBD2 | . | TRBJ2-1 | TRBV29-1 | TGCAGCGTTGAGCCCCTAGCGGGAGGATTATACAATGAGCAGTTCTTC | CSVEPLAGGLYNEQFF
TRBD2 | few | TRBJ2-1 | TRBV7-3 | TGTGCCAGCAGCTTATTCGGGGGGACTTCATACAATGAGCAGTTCTTC | CASSLFGGTSYNEQFF
TRBD2 | . | TRBJ2-5 | TRBV20-1 | TGCAGTGCTAGAGATGATCTAGCGGGGACCCAAGAGACCCAGTACTTC | CSARDDLAGTQETQYF
. | . | TRBJ2-1 | TRBV20-1 | TGCAGTGCTAGAGACCGCACACACAATGAGCAGTTCTTC | CSARDRTHNEQFF
. | . | TRBJ1-4 | TRBV28 | TGTGCCAGCAGCCCCCGTAGGAAACTGTTTTTT | CASSPRRKLFF
. | few | TRBJ2-5 | TRBV7-3 | TGTGCCAGCAGCTTAACGGGGGGCCGAGGCAAAGAGACCCAGTACTTC | CASSLTGGRGKETQYF
. | few | TRBJ2-1 | TRBV9 | TGTGCCAGCAGCTTGAGACAGGACCCCGATGAGCAGTTCTTC | CASSLRQDPDEQFF
. | few | TRBJ2-3 | TRBV29-1 | TGCAGCGTTTGTCCCAGCACAGATACGCAGTATTTT | CSVCPSTDTQYF
. | . | TRBJ1-1 | TRBV5-5 | TGTGCCAGCAGCTTGGCCGGACACCGAACGGGGATAATGAACACTGAAGCTTTCTTT | CASSLAGHRTGIMNTEAFF
. | . | TRBJ1-2 | TRBV20-1 | TGCAGTGCTAGCCCGGAATGGGGCTACACCTTC | CSASPEWGYTF
TRBD1 | . | TRBJ1-6 | TRBV6-2/TRBV6-3 | TGTGCCAGCTTGGACAGGGTCAATTCACCCCTCCACTTT | CASLDRVNSPLHF
TRBD1 | . | TRBJ1-1 | TRBV6-2/TRBV6-3 | TGTGCCAGCAGTTACCTGGACAGGATTATGACTGAAGCTTTCTTT | CASSYLDRIMTEAFF
. | . | TRBJ2-5 | TRBV5-6 | TGTGCCAGCAGCTTGAGGCCTAGGGGTCCCGGGACCCAGTACTTC | CASSLRPRGPGTQYF
. | . | TRBJ2-1 | TRBV7-3 | TGTGCCAGCAGCCCCTGGAGTCGGGGGCAACACAATGAGCAGTTCTTC | CASSPWSRGQHNEQFF
TRBD1 | few | TRBJ1-4 | TRBV20-1 | TGCAGTGCTCATAAAGACAGGGGGATCGGAAAACTGTTTTTT | CSAHKDRGIGKLFF
. | . | TRBJ2-4 | TRBV4-3 | TGCGTTCCGGGGGCCAAATCCAAAAACATTCAGTACTTC | CVPGAKSKNIQYF
. | few | TRBJ2-7 | TRBV7-2 | TGTGCCAGCAGCTTAGTTTATGGGGCAGGGGCCCACGAGCAGTACTTC | CASSLVYGAGAHEQYF
. | . | TRBJ2-7 | TRBV20-1 | TGCAGTGCTCGGGGCATGTTGGCGGGTAGCTCCTACGAGCAGTACTTC | CSARGMLAGSSYEQYF
TRBD2 | few | TRBJ2-5 | TRBV10-3 | TGTGCCACCAAACTGGCGGGAGAAGAGACCCAGTACTTC | CATKLAGEETQYF
TRBD2 | few | TRBJ2-1 | TRBV4-3 | TGCGCCAGCAGCCCCCCCCGGGGGGGCCGGAATTGGGAGCAGTTCTTC | CASSPPRGGRNWEQFF
. | . | TRBJ2-6 | TRBV28 | TGTGCCAGCAGTACGACGGGGAACGGACGCTCTGGGGCCAACGTCCTGACTTTC | CASSTTGNGRSGANVLTF
. | . | TRBJ2-7 | TRBV6-1 | TGTGCCAGCAGTGATGGGACGGACTACGAGCAGTACTTC | CASSDGTDYEQYF
. | . | TRBJ1-1 | TRBV29-1 | TGCAGCGTTGAAGGGGCTAGCACTGAAGCTTTCTTT | CSVEGASTEAFF